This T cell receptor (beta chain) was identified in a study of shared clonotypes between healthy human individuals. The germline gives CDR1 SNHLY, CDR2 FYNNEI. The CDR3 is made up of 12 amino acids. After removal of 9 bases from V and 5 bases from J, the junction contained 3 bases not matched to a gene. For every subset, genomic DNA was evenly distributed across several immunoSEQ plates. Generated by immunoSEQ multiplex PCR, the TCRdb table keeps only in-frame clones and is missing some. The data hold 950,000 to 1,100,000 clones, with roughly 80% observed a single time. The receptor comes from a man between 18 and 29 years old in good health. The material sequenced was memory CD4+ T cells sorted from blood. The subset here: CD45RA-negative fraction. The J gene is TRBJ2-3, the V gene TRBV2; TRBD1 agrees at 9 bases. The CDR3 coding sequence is TGTGCCAGAGAGACAGGGGGAGATACGCAGTATTTT. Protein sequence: CARETGGDTQYF. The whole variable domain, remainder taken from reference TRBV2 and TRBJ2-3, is EPEVTQTPSHQVTQMGQEVILRCVPISNHLYFYWYRQILGQKVEFLVSFYNNEISEKSEIFDDQFSVERPDGSNFTLKIRSTKLEDSAMYFCARETGGDTQYFGPGTRLTVL.